The rows below give T cell receptor beta chains drawn from one sample of a study of T cells in Graves' hyperthyroidism and ophthalmopathy. TCRdb used MiXCR to reprocess the multiplex PCR reads, holding one entry per CDR3 protein. The sample lists 300,000 to 450,000 distinct CDR3 sequences; around 18% were seen once. The sample comprised blood. Receptors originate from a man aged 18-30 years with Graves' ophthalmopathy. The CDR3 runs from the conserved cysteine through the conserved F or W. A D gene is named only where the DNA matches it firmly. Size is stated for part of the rows, as once, few or many counts, or as a class when the clone is expanded.

many	TRBV12-3/TRBV12-4	TRBJ1-2	.	10	TGTGCCAGCAGTTTCGAGGGCTACACCTTC	CASSFEGYTF
.	TRBV9	TRBJ1-1	.	16	TGTGCCAGCAGCCCCCCCATGGTAGGTCTTAACACTGAAGCTTTCTTT	CASSPPMVGLNTEAFF
.	TRBV15	TRBJ1-4	.	15	TGTGCCACCAGCAGAAACCCGGGACAAGGAGAAAAACTGTTTTTT	CATSRNPGQGEKLFF
.	TRBV2	TRBJ1-2	TRBD1	15	TGTGCCAGCATGCGGGGGATAGGGACAGGATATGCCTACACCTTC	CASMRGIGTGYAYTF
.	TRBV5-1	TRBJ2-2	.	15	TGCGCCAGCAGCCCCTACACGACGAACACCGGGGAGCTGTTTTTT	CASSPYTTNTGELFF
.	TRBV5-1	TRBJ2-7	TRBD2	13	TGCGCCAGCACCGGGACTACCACCTACGAGCAGTACTTC	CASTGTTTYEQYF
many	TRBV6-5	TRBJ2-1	.	16	TGTGCCAGCAGTTACTCGCCCGCTCAGGGTCCCGATGAGCAGTTCTTC	CASSYSPAQGPDEQFF
many	TRBV2	TRBJ2-2	TRBD1	17	TGTGCCAGCAGTAAAGGGACAGGGGGGATCGGCACCGGGGAGCTGTTTTTT	CASSKGTGGIGTGELFF
many	TRBV3-1	TRBJ2-2	TRBD2	15	TGTGCCAGCAGCTCGGGGGGGGCATGGACCGGGGAGCTGTTTTTT	CASSSGGAWTGELFF
.	TRBV16	TRBJ1-5	.	18	TGTGCCAGCAGCCCCAACTCGGCGACAGACTTGAGCAATCAGCCCCAGCATTTT	CASSPNSATDLSNQPQHF
.	TRBV4-1	TRBJ1-2	.	21	TGCGCCAGCAGCCAAGGGGGCTTCCAAGTCCTCCGGGACCCTTCGGGCTATGGCTACACCTTC	CASSQGGFQVLRDPSGYGYTF
.	TRBV7-8	TRBJ1-2	TRBD1	14	TGTGCCAGCAGCTGGAGACAGGGTAACTTTGGCTACACCTTC	CASSWRQGNFGYTF
.	TRBV5-1	TRBJ2-2	.	17	TGCGCCAGCAGCTTGGTCCCCCCCAGGGATCCAGCCGGGGAGCTGTTTTTT	CASSLVPPRDPAGELFF
.	TRBV5-1	TRBJ1-1	.	18	TGCGCCAGCAGCTGGGAGCTAGCGGGGGCGTATATGAACACTGAAGCTTTCTTT	CASSWELAGAYMNTEAFF
.	TRBV19	TRBJ2-5	.	14	TGTGCCAGTACACCGAGGGGGGGGCAAGAGACCCAGTACTTC	CASTPRGGQETQYF
few	TRBV27	TRBJ2-7	.	15	TGTGCCAGCAGTTTTGTACAGGGAATCTCCTACGAGCAGTACTTC	CASSFVQGISYEQYF
.	TRBV4-1	TRBJ2-5	.	13	TGCGCCAGCAGCCAGGGGTGGGGAGAGACCCAGTACTTC	CASSQGWGETQYF
.	TRBV19	TRBJ1-6	TRBD1	15	TGTGCCAGTACCTTGATGTCGCACAGGGGGTCACCCCTCCACTTT	CASTLMSHRGSPLHF
.	TRBV20-1	TRBJ1-5	TRBD1	17	TGCAGTGCCCCGGGACAGGGAGCGAAATATAGCAATCAGCCCCAGCATTTT	CSAPGQGAKYSNQPQHF
.	TRBV6-1	TRBJ2-7	.	13	TGTGCCAGCAGCCCTCCATCTCCCTACGAGCAGTACTTC	CASSPPSPYEQYF
many	TRBV9	TRBJ1-3	.	16	TGTGCCAGCAGCGTAGCTCGGACCTTCTCTGGAAACACCATATATTTT	CASSVARTFSGNTIYF
.	TRBV18	TRBJ2-5	TRBD1	15	TGTGCCAGCTCCCTCAGCAGGGGGCCCCAAGAGACCCAGTACTTC	CASSLSRGPQETQYF
.	TRBV28	TRBJ2-1	TRBD2	17	TGTGCCAGCAGTGGGACTAGCGGGGGGGGTCTCTACAATGAGCAGTTCTTC	CASSGTSGGGLYNEQFF
.	TRBV3-1	TRBJ2-1	.	13	TGTGCCAGCAGAGAGAGTACAGGGAATGAGCAGTTCTTC	CASRESTGNEQFF
few	TRBV20-1	TRBJ2-4	.	14	TGCAGTGTGATAAGGGCGCAGACCAAAAACATTCAGTACTTC	CSVIRAQTKNIQYF
few	TRBV20-1	TRBJ2-3	TRBD2	16	TGCAGTGCGCCTCCTGAAGCGGGGGGGAACACATATACGCAGTATTTT	CSAPPEAGGNTYTQYF
many	TRBV11-2	TRBJ2-3	TRBD2	18	TGTGCCAGCAGCTTAGATCTAGGGACTAGGATTGGTCCAGATACGCAGTATTTT	CASSLDLGTRIGPDTQYF
few	TRBV7-9	TRBJ2-7	TRBD2	18	TGTGCCAGCAGTCGGGACTCTAGCGGGGGGTACCTCTCCTACGAGCAGTACTTC	CASSRDSSGGYLSYEQYF
medium-sized	TRBV12-3/TRBV12-4	TRBJ1-1	.	13	TGTGCCAGCAGTACCGGGCCCCAAACTGAAGCTTTCTTT	CASSTGPQTEAFF
many	TRBV10-3	TRBJ1-1	.	15	TGTGCCATCAGTGCCAAGGTAGGGGGAGGGACTGAAGCTTTCTTT	CAISAKVGGGTEAFF
many	TRBV6-1	TRBJ1-2	.	13	TGTGCCAGCAGAGGGACCGAGGAGGATGGCTACACCTTC	CASRGTEEDGYTF
many	TRBV20-1	TRBJ1-2	.	15	TGCAGTGCTAGAGAGCCGGTCGGCAGGGAGGATGGCTACACCTTC	CSAREPVGREDGYTF
.	TRBV27	TRBJ1-5	.	17	TGTGCCAGCAGTTTTTTGTCAGGGTCCCTTAGCAATCAGCCCCAGCATTTT	CASSFLSGSLSNQPQHF
many	TRBV20-1	TRBJ1-5	.	12	TGCAGTGCCCTAGGTGGGGGGCAGCCCCAGCATTTT	CSALGGGQPQHF
.	TRBV6-1	TRBJ1-2	TRBD1	15	TGTGCCAGCAGTGAAGCCTGGGACAGGGGCTATGGCTACACCTTC	CASSEAWDRGYGYTF
many	TRBV7-2	TRBJ1-2	TRBD1	15	TGTGCCAGCAGCTTAGAGGGACAGGTTGACTATGGCTACACCTTC	CASSLEGQVDYGYTF
many	TRBV6-1	TRBJ2-7	TRBD1	14	TGTGCCAGCAGTGAAGGGACAGGGGGCTACGAGCAGTACTTC	CASSEGTGGYEQYF
few	TRBV6-1	TRBJ1-2	TRBD1	14	TGTGCCAGCAGTTGGACAGGGATTGACTATGGCTACACCTTC	CASSWTGIDYGYTF
.	TRBV28	TRBJ2-1	TRBD1	12	TGTGCCAGCAGTCAGGGGGCACGGGAGCAGTTCTTC	CASSQGAREQFF
many	TRBV3-1	TRBJ1-1	.	13	TGTGCCAGCAGCCAAGATCCGACAGGTCAAGCTTTCTTT	CASSQDPTGQAFF
many	TRBV7-9	TRBJ2-1	TRBD2	16	TGTGCCAGCAGCCCACCTAGCGGGGGAGGCTACAATGAGCAGTTCTTC	CASSPPSGGGYNEQFF
.	TRBV20-1	TRBJ1-6	.	14	TGCAGTGCTAGCCAGGGGTCCGCAAATTCACCCCTCCACTTT	CSASQGSANSPLHF
.	TRBV4-2	TRBJ1-6	.	14	TGTGCCAGCAGCCCCGGGACACCAAATTCACCCCTCCACTTT	CASSPGTPNSPLHF
many	TRBV29-1	TRBJ2-1	TRBD2	15	TGCAGCGGCACAGGGCGGGGGGGGTCCTACAATGAGCAGTTCTTC	CSGTGRGGSYNEQFF
few	TRBV7-9	TRBJ2-2	TRBD1	14	TGTGCCAGCAGCTCGGGACAGGGTGACCGGGAGCTGTTTTTT	CASSSGQGDRELFF
.	TRBV14	TRBJ2-1	.	15	TGTGCCAGCAGCCAACGACAGAACCAGTACAATGAGCAGTTCTTC	CASSQRQNQYNEQFF
.	TRBV4-1	TRBJ1-1	.	16	TGCGCCCCAGCCCGAGGCAAAGTCCGAAGGAACACTGAAGCTTTCTTT	CAPARGKVRRNTEAFF
many	TRBV4-2	TRBJ1-5	.	15	TGTGCCAGCAGCCAAGGACGCGGGAGCAATCAGCCCCAGCATTTT	CASSQGRGSNQPQHF
many	TRBV12-3/TRBV12-4	TRBJ1-4	.	14	TGTGCCAGCAGTCCACACCGGGGGGCTGGGGAACTGTTTTTT	CASSPHRGAGELFF
.	TRBV10-3	TRBJ1-5	TRBD1	13	TGTGCCATCCAATTTGACAGGGACCAGCCCCAGCATTTT	CAIQFDRDQPQHF
.	TRBV3-1	TRBJ1-2	TRBD1	16	TGTGCCAGCAGCCAAGAATGGCAGGGGGCAGACTATGGCTACACCTTC	CASSQEWQGADYGYTF